The TCR beta chain described here comes from a study of cytomegalovirus exposure and HLA in healthy donors. Study-wide context: Clustering assigned approximately 78% of the roughly 430 genotyped donors to the Caucasian-associated ancestry cluster. The study's findings and limits: Later analysis identified several of the most significant clusters that appeared linked to common viral pathogens. Previous analysis showed most TCR beta V segments were productive about 87% or about 30% of the time.

60 Vbeta and 13 Jbeta primers were used in PCR. The data were produced by immunoSEQ multiplex PCR, yet TCRdb's version contains in-frame clones alone and is incomplete. The sample has 150,000 to 180,000 clones, nearly 80% seen once. As for this clone: Its antigen is unknown.

This CDR3 is 15 amino acids long. The V gene lost 3 bases and the J gene lost 3 bases, with 15 bases spanning the gap. Germline V gene data show CDR1 as SGHNT and CDR2 as YYREEE (reference sequence). Sequenced material: PBMCs. This sequence was found in a young man in good health and CMV-seropositive. V is TRBV5-4 and J is TRBJ1-1, with TRBD1 as a possible D gene (6 bases). The DNA of the CDR3 is TGTGCCAGCAGCTCCACAGGGCGAGACGACACTGAAGCTTTCTTT. The encoded protein is CASSSTGRDDTEAFF.